This entry lists 28 T cell receptor beta chains sequenced from one sample in a study of graft-versus-host responses after intestinal transplantation. Data came from immunoSEQ multiplex PCR; TCRdb stores just in-frame clones and leaves some out. Here the sample spans more than 85,000 clones, roughly 93% being singletons. These TCRs' antigens remain unknown. Sequences were derived from unstimulated CD8+ T cells sorted from spleen or lymph node cells, sampled before intestinal transplant. The receptors were sampled from a human donor who received an intestinal transplant.

V gene TRBV5-4 combines with J gene TRBJ2-7; perhaps TRBD2 as D (6 bases). The CDR3 has 15 amino acids. Trimming took 7 bases from V and 3 from J, leaving 20 bases between them. The germline CDR1 and CDR2 sequences are SGHNT and YYREEE (reference sequence). The CDR3 region has the DNA TGTGCCAGCCCTCCCCGGGACGGGAGCATCTACGAGCAGTACTTC. It specifies CASPPRDGSIYEQYF.

This CDR3 reads CASSIDLGQPQHF. The CDR3 nucleotides are TGTGCCAGTAGTATAGATCTCGGACAGCCCCAGCATTTT. The J gene is TRBJ1-5, the V gene TRBV19; D remains ambiguous. Germline V gene lookup returns CDR1 LNHDA and CDR2 SQIVND (reference sequence). V shed 0 bases and J shed 7 bases, with 7 bases lying between them. The CDR3 spans 13 residues.

This chain connects TRBV28 to TRBJ1-2; D possibly corresponds to TRBD1 (6 bases). V was shortened by 2 bases and J by 0 bases, with 19 bases between the two germline ends. Germline values: CDR1 MDHEN, CDR2 SYDVKM. This CDR3 is built from 18 residues. This CDR3 reads CASSLRSGTNLANYGYTF. In DNA, the CDR3 is TGTGCCAGCAGTTTACGCTCCGGGACAAACCTAGCTAACTATGGCTACACCTTC.

The rearrangement links TRBV10-1 to TRBJ2-3, with D possibly TRBD1 on 6 matching bases. V was pared by 11 bases and J by 1 base, with 16 bases between. Germline CDR1 reads WNHNN; CDR2 reads SYGVQD (reference sequence). CDR3 length: 14 amino acids. The CDR3 DNA follows: TGCGCCCACGGGGACACTCCCTGCACAGATACGCAGTATTTT. This encodes CAHGDTPCTDTQYF.

The chain uses TRBV4-1 and TRBJ1-2, with TRBD1 identical over 7 bases. This CDR3 spans 17 amino acids. Germline assignment: CDR1 MGHRA and CDR2 YSYEKL. V dropped 1 base and J dropped 4; count of bases not matched to a gene: 12. In DNA form, the CDR3 reads TGCGCCAGCAGCCAAGTTAACCCCCGGACAGGCCTCTATGGCTACACCTTC. Translated, it gives CASSQVNPRTGLYGYTF.

V is TRBV10-3 and J is TRBJ1-2; TRBD1 might be the D (5 bases). The CDR3 runs to 14 residues. Germline CDR1 reads ENHRY; CDR2 reads SYGVKD. V gave up 6 bases and J gave up 0 bases, with 11 bases separating them. CDR3 sequence: CAISRGASNYGYTF. CDR3 coding DNA: TGTGCCATCAGCCGAGGGGCCTCTAACTATGGCTACACCTTC.

The chain couples TRBV11-2 to TRBJ2-3; 8 nucleotides align to TRBD2. This CDR3 has 15 amino acids. In germline, CDR1 is SGHAT, CDR2 FQNNGV. The ends lost 5 bases at V and 0 bases at J; junction bases unmatched: 4. The CDR3 DNA sequence: TGTGCCAGCAGCCCCGGGAGGGCCAGCACAGATACGCAGTATTTT. Its translation: CASSPGRASTDTQYF.

The chain links TRBV19 to TRBJ1-1; TRBD1 aligns across 9 bases. Germline CDR1 is LNHDA and CDR2 is SQIVND (reference sequence). J lost 0 bases, V lost 4 bases, and 6 bases had no gene match. CDR3 length: 16 residues. The CDR3 spells CASSTGTGIMNTEAFF. The CDR3 nucleotides read TGTGCCAGTAGTACGGGGACAGGGATTATGAACACTGAAGCTTTCTTT.

The chain carries TRBV13 and TRBJ2-1; D might be TRBD2 (5 bases). Germline lookup yields CDR1 PRHDT and CDR2 FYEKMQ (reference sequence). Trimming left V 3 bases short and J 10 bases short, with 7 bases between. The CDR3 runs to 11 residues. The DNA for the CDR3 is TGTGCCAGCAGCTTTCAGCGGGAGCAGTTCTTC. Translated: CASSFQREQFF.

This clone was observed a single time. The chain carries TRBV29-1 and TRBJ1-1; D may be TRBD1 (5 bases). CDR3 length: 12 amino acids. The ends were cut back, 4 bases at V and 5 bases at J, with 11 bases in the middle. CDR1 and CDR2 from the germline V gene are SQVTM and ANQGSEA. CDR3 amino acids: CSVGGVGTEAFF. The CDR3 bases are TGCAGCGTTGGGGGGGTTGGAACTGAAGCTTTCTTT.

The rearrangement links TRBV19 to TRBJ1-4, with D possibly being TRBD1 (5 bases). V gave up 10 bases and J gave up 13 bases, with 16 bases separating them. Germline CDR1 LNHDA, CDR2 SQIVND (reference sequence). This CDR3 region has 11 residues. This CDR3 is CATRHGAALFF. The CDR3 coding sequence is TGTGCCACACGCCATGGGGCGGCACTGTTTTTT.

The rearrangement joins TRBV7-9 to TRBJ2-1; D assignment may be TRBD1 or TRBD2 (5 bases each). Germline CDR1 is SEHNR and CDR2 is FQNEAQ (reference sequence). Trimming took 5 bases from V and 0 from J, leaving 14 bases between them. The CDR3 totals 16 residues. CDR3 sequence (DNA): TGTGCCAGCAGCCCCAAGTGGGGGAGCTCCTACAATGAGCAGTTCTTC. Encoded protein: CASSPKWGSSYNEQFF.

The chain has TRBV19 and TRBJ1-1; the D gene is possibly TRBD1 (5 bases). Trimming cost V 3 bases and J 0 bases, with 8 bases left between them. Per the germline V gene, CDR1 is LNHDA and CDR2 is SQIVND (reference sequence). The CDR3 consists of 14 residues. The CDR3 sequence: CASSMMGVNTEAFF. Here the CDR3 DNA reads TGTGCCAGTAGTATGATGGGGGTGAACACTGAAGCTTTCTTT.

V gene TRBV28 combines with J gene TRBJ2-1; 8 bases align to TRBD1. Trimming took 5 bases from V and 0 from J; bases not matched to a gene: 6. Germline CDR1 and CDR2: MDHEN and SYDVKM. The CDR3 extends over 16 amino acids. CDR3 DNA: TGTGCCAGCAGTGTACACAGGGGGGCCTCCTACAATGAGCAGTTCTTC. Its translation: CASSVHRGASYNEQFF.

This clone was detected once. The V and J genes are TRBV6-1 and TRBJ2-2; D may be TRBD2 (6 bases). This CDR3 contains 14 residues. Trimming removed 1 base from V and 4 bases from J, with 7 bases in between. CDR1 and CDR2 from the germline V gene are MNHNS and SASEGT. The CDR3 DNA reads TGTGCCAGCAGTGAAGGGGAGGTCACCGGGGAGCTGTTTTTT. It specifies CASSEGEVTGELFF.

The rearrangement joins TRBV27 to TRBJ2-7, with TRBD1 matching 11 bases. From germline, CDR1 is MNHEY and CDR2 SMNVEV (reference sequence). The J segment lost 5 bases and the V segment lost 2 bases, leaving 2 bases of the junction unmatched. CDR3 length: 14 residues. The CDR3 here is CASSLGQGAHEQYF. The CDR3 DNA follows: TGTGCCAGCAGTTTAGGACAGGGGGCCCACGAGCAGTACTTC.

Here the CDR3 reads CASSLGGSGSSYEQYF. CDR3 DNA sequence: TGTGCCAGCAGCTTGGGAGGAAGCGGGAGCTCCTACGAGCAGTACTTC. The rearrangement uses TRBV13 and TRBJ2-5, with 8 bases matching TRBD2. The end of the DNA fits TRBJ2-7 better, so the J call may be wrong. This CDR3 is built from 16 residues. The germline V gene encodes CDR1 PRHDT and CDR2 FYEKMQ (reference sequence).

This chain uses TRBV6-5 with TRBJ1-5, with 7 bases lining up with TRBD1. The CDR3 length is 13 residues. Per the germline V gene, CDR1 is MNHEY and CDR2 is SVGAGI. The V segment lost 8 bases and the J segment 4 bases; nucleotides outside the gene matches: 5. In nucleotides, the CDR3 is TGTGCCAGCGGGGTGACAGGGAATCAGCCCCAGCATTTT. Translating it yields CASGVTGNQPQHF.

This clone is a singleton in its sample. The chain combines TRBV28 with TRBJ2-7, with D possibly matching TRBD2 (6 bases). CDR1 is MDHEN and CDR2 is SYDVKM in the germline V gene. Trimming shortened V by 5 bases and J by 3 bases, and 14 bases separated the two germline ends. The CDR3 contains 14 residues. As DNA, the CDR3 is TGTGCCAGCAGTCCCTCGGGGGAGTACTACGAGCAGTACTTC. Translating it yields CASSPSGEYYEQYF.

This clone was counted only a few times. The CDR3, as DNA: TGTGCCAGCAGCCTCACTAGCGGACCTTACAATGAGCAGTTCTTC. Protein sequence: CASSLTSGPYNEQFF. This chain links TRBV28 with TRBJ2-1; 8 positions agree with TRBD2. The CDR3 spans 15 residues. The V and J ends lost 6 bases and 4 bases, in that order; junction bases with no gene match: 8. CDR1 MDHEN and CDR2 SYDVKM come from the germline V gene.

This clone has only a few counts. The chain uses TRBV6-5 and TRBJ1-3; the D gene is possibly TRBD1 (5 bases). Trimming took 0 bases from V and 2 from J, leaving 11 bases between them. CDR1 is MNHEY and CDR2 is SVGAGI in the germline V gene. The CDR3 covers 16 residues. CDR3 in DNA: TGTGCCAGCAGTTACTCCCCGACAGCTCCTGGAAACACCATATATTTT. It codes for CASSYSPTAPGNTIYF.

J is TRBJ1-2 and V is TRBV19; tentative D call: TRBD1 (5 bases). The CDR3 has 11 residues. The germline gives CDR1 LNHDA, CDR2 SQIVND (reference sequence). Between the trimmed V and J ends, which lost 5 bases and 5 bases, there was a span of 6 bases. CDR3 bases: TGTGCCAGTAGTGCAGGGTATGGCTACACCTTC. It encodes CASSAGYGYTF.

The rearrangement links TRBV11-2 to TRBJ2-7; D gene unclear. Germline assignment: CDR1 SGHAT and CDR2 FQNNGV. The V end lost 4 bases, the J end lost 3 bases, and 4 bases lay between the germline ends. CDR3 length: 11 amino acids. CDR3 sequence: CASSSSYEQYF. The DNA for the CDR3 is TGTGCCAGCAGCTCCAGCTACGAGCAGTACTTC.

This clone was observed a handful of times. This chain joins TRBV11-2 and TRBJ1-2, with a tentative D call TRBD1 (5 bases). CDR1 is SGHAT and CDR2 is FQNNGV in the germline V gene. With 4 bases removed from V and 4 bases from J, the gap between germline ends came to 16 bases. This CDR3 comprises 15 residues. The DNA for the CDR3 is TGTGCCAGCAGCTCCGCGCCGACAGAATTCTATGGCTACACCTTC. This encodes CASSSAPTEFYGYTF.

J is TRBJ1-1 and V is TRBV30; no clear D. The CDR3 consists of 13 residues. Trimming left V 3 bases short and J 5 bases short, with 13 bases between. The germline gives CDR1 GTSNPN, CDR2 SVGIG (reference sequence). The CDR3 DNA is TGTGCCTGGAGCCTCCTGTATGGGACTGAAGCTTTCTTT. Translating it yields CAWSLLYGTEAFF.

This chain uses TRBV11-3 with TRBJ2-1; D is perhaps TRBD1 (6 bases). Germline CDR1 is SGHNT and CDR2 is YENEEA. The CDR3 loop spans 13 amino acids. Trimming took 4 bases from V and 4 from J, leaving 8 bases between them. The CDR3 is CASSWGPYNEQFF. The CDR3 nucleotides are TGTGCCAGCAGCTGGGGGCCTTACAATGAGCAGTTCTTC.

V and J are TRBV7-8 and TRBJ2-5; D is unresolved. Per the germline V gene, CDR1 is SGHVS and CDR2 is FQNEAQ. The CDR3 totals 12 residues. V dropped 3 bases and J dropped 4 bases, with 6 bases sitting between them. The CDR3 region is CASSLIRETQYF. In DNA form, the CDR3 reads TGTGCCAGCAGCTTGATCCGAGAGACCCAGTACTTC. Full variable domain (remainder filled in from reference TRBV7-8 and TRBJ2-5): GAGVSQSPRYKVAKRGQDVALRCDPISGHVSLFWYQQALGQGPEFLTYFQNEAQLDKSGLPSDRFFAERPEGSVSTLKIQRTQQEDSAVYLCASSLIRETQYFGPGTRLLVL.

The CDR3 nucleotides read TGCGCCAGCAGCCAAGGAGGGGAGGGGTCTGGAAACACCATATATTTT. It specifies CASSQGGEGSGNTIYF. V and J are TRBV4-1 and TRBJ1-3; the D gene is possibly TRBD1 (5 bases). The CDR3 is 16 amino acids. V lost 1 base, J lost 1 base, and 11 bases lay in between. The germline gives CDR1 MGHRA, CDR2 YSYEKL.